The T cell receptor beta chain under discussion was sequenced for a study of a mutant IDH1 vaccine in newly diagnosed glioma. The study, taken as a whole, reports: Changes to the top peripheral T cell clonotypes appeared unrelated to pseudoprogression.

Time point specified: week 35, safety follow-up. Mutant IDH1 20-mer peptide, at 300 ug, made up each vaccine dose, with topical imiquimod. Vaccinations, eight in total, occurred in weeks 1, 3, 5, 7, 11, 15, 19, 23. The CDR3 sequence is 16 residues long. Germline values: CDR1 SGHRS, CDR2 YFSETQ. The J segment lost 5 bases and the V segment lost 0 bases, leaving 7 bases of the junction unmatched. Generated by immunoSEQ multiplex PCR, the TCRdb table keeps only in-frame clones and is missing some. The top ten clones hold more than 5% of a sample with around 45,000 clones, more than 75% of them seen once. As for this clone: Its antigen remains unknown.

This receptor was obtained from a woman between 35 and 50 years old with glioma. The chain combines TRBV5-1 with TRBJ2-5, with 10 bases aligning to TRBD2. The material was PBMCs, obtained from a glioma patient whose treatment included an IDH1 peptide vaccine. CDR3 DNA sequence: TGCGCCAGCAGCTTGGAGCTAGCGGGGGCGAGGGAGACCCAGTACTTC. Translation gives CASSLELAGARETQYF.